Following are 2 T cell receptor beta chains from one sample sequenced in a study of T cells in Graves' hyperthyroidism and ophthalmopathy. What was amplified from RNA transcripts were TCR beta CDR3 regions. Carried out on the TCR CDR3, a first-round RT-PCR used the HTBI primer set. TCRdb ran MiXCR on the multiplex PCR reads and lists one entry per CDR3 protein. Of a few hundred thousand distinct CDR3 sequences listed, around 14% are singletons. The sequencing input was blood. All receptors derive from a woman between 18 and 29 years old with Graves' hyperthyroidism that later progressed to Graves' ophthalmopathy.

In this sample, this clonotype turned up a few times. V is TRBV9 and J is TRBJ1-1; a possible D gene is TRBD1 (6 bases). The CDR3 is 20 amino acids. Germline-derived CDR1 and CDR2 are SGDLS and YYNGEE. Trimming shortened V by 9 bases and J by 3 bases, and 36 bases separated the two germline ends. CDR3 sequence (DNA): TGTGCCATTCCCATGCTAAGCGCGCAGGGGAATGAAGTGTGGGACACTGAAGCTTTCTTT. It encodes CAIPMLSAQGNEVWDTEAFF.

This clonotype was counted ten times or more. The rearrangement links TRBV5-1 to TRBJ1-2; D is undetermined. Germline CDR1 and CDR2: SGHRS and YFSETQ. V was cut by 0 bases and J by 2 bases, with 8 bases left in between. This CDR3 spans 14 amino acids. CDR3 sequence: CASSLEPGNYGYTF. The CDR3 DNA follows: TGCGCCAGCAGCTTGGAGCCGGGGAACTATGGCTACACCTTC.